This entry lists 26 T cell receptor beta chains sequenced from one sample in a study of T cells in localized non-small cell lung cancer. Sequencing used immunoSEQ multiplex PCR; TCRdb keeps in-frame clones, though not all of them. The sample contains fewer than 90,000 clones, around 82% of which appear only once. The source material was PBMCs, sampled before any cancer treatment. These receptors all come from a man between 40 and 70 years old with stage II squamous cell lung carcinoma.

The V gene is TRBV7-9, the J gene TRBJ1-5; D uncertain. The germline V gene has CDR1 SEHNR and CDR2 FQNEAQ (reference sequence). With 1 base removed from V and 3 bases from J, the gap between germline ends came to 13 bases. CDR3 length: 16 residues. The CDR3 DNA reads TGTGCCAGCAGCTTAGAGGTCGGAGGGAACAATCAGCCCCAGCATTTT. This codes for CASSLEVGGNNQPQHF.

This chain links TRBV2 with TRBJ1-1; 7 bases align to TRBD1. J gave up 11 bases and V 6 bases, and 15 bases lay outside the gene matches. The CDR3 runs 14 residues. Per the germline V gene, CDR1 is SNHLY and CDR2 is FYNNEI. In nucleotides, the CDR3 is TGTGCCAGCAGGTGGGGACAGTCCTTCCAGGAGGCTTTCTTT. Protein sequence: CASRWGQSFQEAFF.

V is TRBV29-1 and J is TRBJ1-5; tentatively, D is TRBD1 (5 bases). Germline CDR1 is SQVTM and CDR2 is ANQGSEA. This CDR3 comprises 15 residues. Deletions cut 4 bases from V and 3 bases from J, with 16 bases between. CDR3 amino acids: CSVALTGGPNQPQHF. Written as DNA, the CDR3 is TGCAGCGTTGCCCTCACGGGGGGACCCAATCAGCCCCAGCATTTT.

The CDR3 here is CASSLGRNYGYTF. Here the CDR3 DNA reads TGTGCCAGCAGCTTGGGGAGAAACTATGGCTACACCTTC. This rearrangement joins TRBV7-6 to TRBJ1-2; D is uncertain. The V gene's germline CDR1 is SGHVS and CDR2 FNYEAQ. Trimming took 3 bases from V and 2 from J, leaving 7 bases between them. The CDR3 runs 13 residues.

The CDR3 loop reads CASSRDSTDTQYF. The CDR3 nucleotides are TGTGCCAGCAGTCGGGACAGCACAGATACGCAGTATTTT. This chain uses TRBV2 with TRBJ2-3; D tentatively reads TRBD1 or TRBD2 (5 bases each). The CDR3 is 13 residues long. Germline CDR1 SNHLY, CDR2 FYNNEI. V lost 5 bases to trimming and J lost 0 bases, with 6 bases between them.

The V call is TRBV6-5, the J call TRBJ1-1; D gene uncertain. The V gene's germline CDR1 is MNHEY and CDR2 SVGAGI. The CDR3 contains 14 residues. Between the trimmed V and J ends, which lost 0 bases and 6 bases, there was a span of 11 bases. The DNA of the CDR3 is TGTGCCAGCAGTTACTCGAATGTAGGCCCTGAAGCTTTCTTT. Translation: CASSYSNVGPEAFF.

The chain's CDR3 is CASSPRARGDSYNEQFF. In DNA, the CDR3 is TGTGCCAGCAGCCCTAGGGCGCGGGGGGACTCCTACAATGAGCAGTTCTTC. V and J are TRBV7-3 and TRBJ2-1; 8 nucleotides align to TRBD2. The germline V gene has CDR1 SGHTA and CDR2 FQGTGA. This CDR3 spans 17 amino acids. V lost 5 bases, J lost 0 bases, and 9 bases stayed unmatched. The full variable domain, its missing parts supplied by reference TRBV7-3 and TRBJ2-1, is GAGVSQTPSNKVTEKGKYVELRCDPISGHTALYWYRQSLGQGPEFLIYFQGTGAADDSGLPNDRFFAVRPEGSVSTLKIQRTERGDSAVYLCASSPRARGDSYNEQFFGPGTRLTVL.

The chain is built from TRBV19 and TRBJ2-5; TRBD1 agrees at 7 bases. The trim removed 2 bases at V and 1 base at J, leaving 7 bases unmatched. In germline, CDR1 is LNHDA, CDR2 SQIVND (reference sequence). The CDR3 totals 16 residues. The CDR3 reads CASSISLRDSQETQYF. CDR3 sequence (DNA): TGTGCCAGTAGTATATCACTCCGGGACAGCCAAGAGACCCAGTACTTC.

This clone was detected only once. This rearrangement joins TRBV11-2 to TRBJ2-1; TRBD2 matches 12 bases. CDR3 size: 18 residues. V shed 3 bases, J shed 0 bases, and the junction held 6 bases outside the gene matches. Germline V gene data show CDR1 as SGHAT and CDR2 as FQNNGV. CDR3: CASSFPTSGGLSYNEQFF. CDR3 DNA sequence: TGTGCCAGCAGCTTTCCGACTAGCGGGGGCCTCTCCTACAATGAGCAGTTCTTC.

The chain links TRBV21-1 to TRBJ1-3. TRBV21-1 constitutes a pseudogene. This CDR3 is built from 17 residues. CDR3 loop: CASSKGEGLTRGNTIYF. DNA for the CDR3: TGTGCCAGCAGCAAAGGGGAGGGGCTCACTCGCGGAAACACCATATATTTT.

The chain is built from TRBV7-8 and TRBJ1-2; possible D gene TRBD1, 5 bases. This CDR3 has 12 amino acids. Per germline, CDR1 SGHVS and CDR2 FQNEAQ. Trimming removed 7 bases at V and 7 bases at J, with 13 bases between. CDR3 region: CASTTTGVGYTF. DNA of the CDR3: TGTGCCAGCACCACGACGGGGGTTGGCTACACCTTC.

The DNA for the CDR3 is TGCGCCAGCAGCTTCGAGATTAGCGGGGGGGCGATCGAGCAGTACTTC. Translation gives CASSFEISGGAIEQYF. This chain joins TRBV5-1 and TRBJ2-7, with 11 bases aligning to TRBD2. The CDR3 is 16 amino acids. J gave up 6 bases and V 2 bases, and 10 bases lay outside the gene matches. Germline loops: CDR1 SGHRS, CDR2 YFSETQ.

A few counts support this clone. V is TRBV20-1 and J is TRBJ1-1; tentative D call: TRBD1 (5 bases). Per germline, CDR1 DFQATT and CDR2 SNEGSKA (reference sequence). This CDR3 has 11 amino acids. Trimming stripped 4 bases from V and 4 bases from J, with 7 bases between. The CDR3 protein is CSAKRGTEAFF. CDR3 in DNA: TGCAGTGCTAAGAGGGGCACTGAAGCTTTCTTT.

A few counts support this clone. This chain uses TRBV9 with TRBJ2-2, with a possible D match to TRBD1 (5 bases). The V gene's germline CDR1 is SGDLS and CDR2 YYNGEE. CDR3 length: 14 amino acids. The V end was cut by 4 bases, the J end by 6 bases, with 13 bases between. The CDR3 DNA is TGTGCCAGCAGCCCCAACCCCAGGGCCGGGGAGCTGTTTTTT. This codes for CASSPNPRAGELFF.

The CDR3 bases are TGTGCCAGCACTCGGGGGGGACAGTACGAGCAGTACTTC. This sequence encodes CASTRGGQYEQYF. The chain is built from TRBV7-9 and TRBJ2-7, with a possible D match to TRBD2 (8 bases). The CDR3 sequence is 13 residues long. Germline CDR1 and CDR2: SEHNR and FQNEAQ (reference sequence). Between the trimmed V and J ends, which lost 7 bases and 4 bases, there was a span of 14 bases.

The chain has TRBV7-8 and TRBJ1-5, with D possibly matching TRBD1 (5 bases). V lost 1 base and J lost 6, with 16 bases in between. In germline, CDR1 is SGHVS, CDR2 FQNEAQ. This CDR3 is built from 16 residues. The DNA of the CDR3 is TGTGCCAGCAGCTTAGGGGCCAGGGTAGGCCGTCAGCCCCAGCATTTT. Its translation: CASSLGARVGRQPQHF.

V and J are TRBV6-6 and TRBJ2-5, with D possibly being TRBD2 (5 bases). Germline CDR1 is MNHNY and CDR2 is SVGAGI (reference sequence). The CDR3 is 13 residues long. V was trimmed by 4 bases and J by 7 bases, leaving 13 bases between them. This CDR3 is CASSLSDSGTQYF. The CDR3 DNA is TGTGCCAGCAGTTTATCGGACTCGGGGACCCAGTACTTC.

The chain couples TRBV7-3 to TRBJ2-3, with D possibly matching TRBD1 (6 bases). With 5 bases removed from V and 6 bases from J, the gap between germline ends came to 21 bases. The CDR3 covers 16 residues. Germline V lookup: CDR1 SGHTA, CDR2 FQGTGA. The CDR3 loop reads CASSANPGQNKDTQYF. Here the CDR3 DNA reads TGTGCCAGCAGCGCAAACCCCGGACAGAATAAGGATACGCAGTATTTT.

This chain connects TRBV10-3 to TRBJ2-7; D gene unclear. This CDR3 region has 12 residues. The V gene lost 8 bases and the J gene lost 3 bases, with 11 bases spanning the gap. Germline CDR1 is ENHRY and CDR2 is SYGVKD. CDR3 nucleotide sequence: TGTGCCATCTCACACAGCAACTACGAGCAGTACTTC. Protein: CAISHSNYEQYF.

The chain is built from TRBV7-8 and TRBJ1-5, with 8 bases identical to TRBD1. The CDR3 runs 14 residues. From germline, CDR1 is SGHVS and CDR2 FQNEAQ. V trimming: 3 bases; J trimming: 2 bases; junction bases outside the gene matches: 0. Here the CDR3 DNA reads TGTGCCAGCAGCTTGGACAGGGGCAATCAGCCCCAGCATTTT. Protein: CASSLDRGNQPQHF.

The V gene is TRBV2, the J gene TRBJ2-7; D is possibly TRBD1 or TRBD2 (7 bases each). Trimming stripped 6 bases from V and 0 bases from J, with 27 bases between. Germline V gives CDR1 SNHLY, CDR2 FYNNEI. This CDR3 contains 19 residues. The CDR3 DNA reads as TGTGCCAGCAGCGAAAACAGGGGCCTAGCGGCCTCCAGCTCCTACGAGCAGTACTTC. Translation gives CASSENRGLAASSSYEQYF.

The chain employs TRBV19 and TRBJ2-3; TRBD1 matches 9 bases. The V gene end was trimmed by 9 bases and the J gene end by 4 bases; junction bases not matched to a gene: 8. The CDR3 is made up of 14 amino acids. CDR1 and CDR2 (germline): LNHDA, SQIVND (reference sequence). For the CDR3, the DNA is TGTGCCAGCAGGACAGGGGATGGGGCAGATACGCAGTATTTT. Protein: CASRTGDGADTQYF.

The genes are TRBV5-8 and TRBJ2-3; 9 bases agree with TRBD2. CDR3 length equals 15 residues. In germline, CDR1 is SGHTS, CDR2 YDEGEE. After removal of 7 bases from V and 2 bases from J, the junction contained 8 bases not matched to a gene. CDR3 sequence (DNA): TGTGCCAGCTCCCGTGGCGGGAGGGTCACAGATACGCAGTATTTT. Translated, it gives CASSRGGRVTDTQYF.

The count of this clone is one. The CDR3 region is CASSIRGQGASEYF. CDR3 in DNA: TGTGCCAGTAGTATCAGGGGACAGGGGGCTTCGGAGTACTTC. The rearrangement links TRBV19 to TRBJ2-7; 12 bases are shared with TRBD1. The length of the CDR3 is 14 residues. Germline trimming cut 3 bases from V and 11 bases from J; bases unmatched to any gene: 8. Germline values: CDR1 LNHDA, CDR2 SQIVND (reference sequence).

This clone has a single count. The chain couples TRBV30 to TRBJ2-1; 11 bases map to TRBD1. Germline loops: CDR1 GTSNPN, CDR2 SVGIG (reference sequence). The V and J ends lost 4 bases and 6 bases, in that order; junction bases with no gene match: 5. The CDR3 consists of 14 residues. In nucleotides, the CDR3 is TGTGCCTGGAATTCGGGGACAGGGGGCAATGAGCAGTTCTTC. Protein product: CAWNSGTGGNEQFF.

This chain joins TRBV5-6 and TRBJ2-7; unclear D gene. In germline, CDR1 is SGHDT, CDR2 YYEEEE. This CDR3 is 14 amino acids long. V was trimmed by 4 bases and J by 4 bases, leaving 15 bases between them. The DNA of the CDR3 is TGTGCCAGCAGCCAGCAATTCTCGGGTTACGAGCAGTACTTC. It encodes CASSQQFSGYEQYF.